This entry describes one T cell receptor (beta chain). Its antigen is still unknown. The same CDR3 can be traced to other DNA sequences in this sample. The entry originates in a study of shared clonotypes between healthy human individuals. Points from the study as a whole: Larger estimated richness was generally seen in naive subsets than in memory subsets. Non-shared clonotypes showed lower generation probabilities than clonotypes common to all four donors.

Profiling relied on immunoSEQ multiplex PCR, and the TCRdb table lists in-frame clones only, not all of them. The sample contains about 2.4 million clones, roughly 93% of which appear only once. V gave up 1 base and J gave up 4 bases; unmatched junction bases: 6. The V gene's germline CDR1 is SEHNR and CDR2 FQNEAQ (reference sequence). This CDR3 is built from 15 residues. The chain combines TRBV7-9 with TRBJ2-7; the match to TRBD1 covers 8 bases. The TCR comes from a young man in good health. Some clones in this sample may be carry-over from other donors' samples. The sample consisted of naive CD4+ T cells from PBMCs. Subset: CD45RA+ positively selected. The CDR3 DNA sequence: TGTGCCAGCAGCTTAGGGACAGGGAGAGGGTACGAGCAGTACTTC. This translates into CASSLGTGRGYEQYF. The full variable domain, its missing parts supplied by reference TRBV7-9 and TRBJ2-7, is DTGVSQNPRHKITKRGQNVTFRCDPISEHNRLYWYRQTLGQGPEFLTYFQNEAQLEKSRLLSDRFSAERPKGSFSTLEIQRTEQGDSAMYLCASSLGTGRGYEQYFGPGTRLTVT.